Described below is a single TCR beta chain sequence and its context. No antigen is known for it. Base quality data are lacking; no much larger clone is found one base away. This sample was taken from a study of shared clonotypes between healthy human individuals (dated by TCRdb to the early 2020s). Context from the whole study: The cohort included three men and a couple of women between 18 and 49 years of age. For each donor, CD4 naive and CD4 memory were each given three plates, CD8 naive was given two plates, and CD8 memory was given one plate. To estimate repertoire size and how much clonotype sharing occurs between individuals, the study deeply sequenced the blood TCR repertoires of about five healthy adults. Leukapheresis yielded between about 0.8 and 8.9 billion PBMCs per donor. Libraries were prepared and TCR repertoires were sequenced by different laboratories using diverse techniques, in order to increase sequencing depth and limit assay-specific biases.

The donors were healthy, HIV-negative adults with no recently reported acute infections or vaccinations. Only Caucasian adults living in Nashville, Tennessee, USA were represented among the donors. CD4+ T cells were enriched by magnetic negative selection; naive cells were then positively selected on CD45RA, and the negative fraction formed the memory subset. Blood was collected by leukapheresis, and PBMCs were isolated by Ficoll-Histopaque density gradient centrifugation and then cryopreserved in liquid nitrogen vapor phase. Purity and quantity of every magnetically sorted T cell population were checked by analytical flow cytometry. Genomic DNA was isolated from every sorted fraction and measured by UV absorbance on a Nanodrop 2000c. V ends up 8 bases short and J 4 bases short, with an unmatched junction base count of 3. CDR1 and CDR2, per the germline V gene, are KGHSH and LQKENI. The CDR3 numbers 12 residues from cysteine through phenylalanine. Only the CDR3 DNA stays, 36 bases, in frame from base 1.

Overall results and qualifications from the work: Larger estimated clonotype richness was generally found for naive subsets than for memory subsets. Clonotypes shared by all four sorted-subset donors showed higher generation probabilities than non-shared clonotypes. Sampling was restricted to blood, and TCR repertoires in tissue are likely to differ from TCR repertoires in blood. The genetic and exposure-history diversity represented was limited by the small number of donors. Based on pairwise subsampling, the degree of clonotype sharing among donors was expected to be affected by sequencing depth. Approximately 4.8% of naive CD4, 3.5% of naive CD8, 2.3% of memory CD4, and 0.4% of memory CD8 clonotypes were shared across several donors. Incomplete sequencing was indicated by rarefaction of sorted-subset datasets, despite the large sequencing depth.

Using the deep immunoSEQ assay, TCR CDR3 regions were amplified from genomic DNA by multiplex PCR. For each cell subset, the extracted genomic DNA was distributed evenly across all wells of several immunoSEQ 96-well plates, and each plate served as one replicate. For sorted subsets, each replicate PCR was loaded with about 0.2 ug genomic DNA, equivalent to about 33,000 T cell genomes. The purified libraries were quantified using a Qubit 3.0 fluorometer, sized with a Bioanalyzer 2100, and then quantified again using the KAPA Library Quantification kit. A separate single-read 150-cycle Illumina NextSeq 550 flow cell was used to sequence each immunoSEQ 96-well plate. The original pipeline was this. The immunoSEQ output contained only junctional sequences without quality scores, so filtering could not match that applied to full-length reads. To assign V/J genes and CDR3, sequences were annotated against IMGT germline references using PyIR, a Python wrapper for IgBLAST v1.9. Any read was removed if the V/J assignment was weak (E-value above 1e-6), the CDR3 was missing, or the read contained stop codons, out-of-frame junctions, or ambiguous translated residues. V3J clonotypes were defined as sequences sharing the same inferred V gene, J gene, and CDR3 amino acid sequence. To compute the percentage overlap between repertoires, the number of shared unique clonotypes was divided by the size of the smaller repertoire. Richness of each repertoire was evaluated using RTK rarefaction, the Chao1 estimator, and Recon v2.1 estimates of unobserved clonotypes. Generation probabilities for all TCRbeta clonotypes obtained by the gDNA method from several donors were computed using OLGA. In TCRdb, the immuneACCESS table is reduced to in-frame sequences with V and J assigned. These tables do not hold every clone; where another copy was compared, an unresolved V gene accounts for under half, and the others remain unexplained. V, J and clone size are taken as reported in that table, and D and trimming were inferred from the DNA itself. This sample holds approximately 340,000 clones; around 79% were observed only once. Together, the top ten hold about 10% of the sample.

The specimen sequenced was memory CD4+ T cells sorted from blood. The sample's cell subset or site label, decoded: CD45RA-negative fraction. The source is a man aged 25-45 years in good health. The chain is made from TRBV18 and TRBJ1-2; 8 bases in the junction line up with TRBD1. The DNA is as follows: TGTGCCAGCCGAGGACAGGGCTATGGCTACACCTTC. This encodes CASRGQGYGYTF.